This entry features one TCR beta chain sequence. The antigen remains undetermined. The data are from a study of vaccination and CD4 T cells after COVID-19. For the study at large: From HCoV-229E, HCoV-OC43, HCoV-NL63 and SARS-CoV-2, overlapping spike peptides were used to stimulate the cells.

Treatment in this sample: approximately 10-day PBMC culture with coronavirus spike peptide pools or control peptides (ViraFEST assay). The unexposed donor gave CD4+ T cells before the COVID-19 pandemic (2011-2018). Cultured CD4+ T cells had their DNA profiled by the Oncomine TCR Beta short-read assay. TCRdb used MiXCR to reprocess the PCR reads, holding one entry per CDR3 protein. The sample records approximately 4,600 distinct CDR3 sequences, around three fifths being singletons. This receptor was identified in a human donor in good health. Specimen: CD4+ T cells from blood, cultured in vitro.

The CDR3 is CASSETGYEGTEAFF. CDR3 coding DNA: TGTGCCAGCAGTGAAACAGGGTACGAGGGCACTGAAGCTTTCTTT. The rearrangement links TRBV25-1 to TRBJ1-1; possible D gene TRBD1, 6 bases. This CDR3 has 15 residues. Germline V gives CDR1 MGHDK, CDR2 SYGVNS. The ends were cut back, 2 bases at V and 4 bases at J, with 14 bases in the middle.